This entry lists 22 T cell receptor beta chains sequenced from one sample in a study of vaccination effects on CD4 cells after COVID-19. The ViraFEST assay expanded antigen-specific CD4+ T cells with viral peptide pools before sequencing. Cultured cells yielded isolated CD4+ T cells after about ten days. Each participant received a vaccine that was either BNT162b2 or mRNA-1273, given as two doses. This table comes from immunoSEQ multiplex PCR, and its TCRdb copy is limited to in-frame clones, with some not included. Counted here are approximately 30,000 clones, less than 85% occurring once; the ten biggest clones make up about 9.4%. These receptors are not linked to any known antigen. The sample in question was CD4+ T cells from PBMCs cultured with HCoV-NL63 spike peptides, obtained after COVID-19 vaccination. These TCRs come from a human donor who received a COVID-19 vaccine.

The chain has TRBV2 and TRBJ1-2; D perhaps matches TRBD1 (6 bases). V lost 4 bases and J lost 3, with 12 bases in between. The CDR3 has 14 residues. Germline values: CDR1 SNHLY, CDR2 FYNNEI. The CDR3 sequence is CASSVDRLYYGYTF. The CDR3 bases are TGTGCCAGCAGTGTTGACAGGTTGTACTATGGCTACACCTTC.

The chain employs TRBV7-9 and TRBJ2-6; D may be TRBD1 or TRBD2 (7 bases each). CDR1 and CDR2 (germline): SEHNR, FQNEAQ (reference sequence). V was shortened by 8 bases and J by 0 bases, with 11 bases between the two germline ends. This CDR3 is 15 amino acids long. The CDR3 coding sequence is TGTGCCAGCCAGGGGGGGACCTCTGGGGCCAACGTCCTGACTTTC. It is translated as CASQGGTSGANVLTF.

This clone was counted once. The chain joins TRBV6-5 to TRBJ1-1, with D tentatively TRBD1 (6 bases). There are 13 residues in the CDR3. Per germline, CDR1 MNHEY and CDR2 SVGAGI. The V gene lost 9 bases and the J gene lost 2 bases, with 13 bases spanning the gap. The CDR3: CASKGDTNTEAFF. The CDR3 nucleotides are TGTGCCAGTAAAGGGGACACAAACACTGAAGCTTTCTTT.

The chain recombines TRBV4-1 with TRBJ1-1; a possible D gene is TRBD1 (5 bases). From germline, CDR1 is MGHRA and CDR2 YSYEKL. The CDR3 loop spans 18 amino acids. V shed 1 base and J shed 4 bases, with 22 bases lying between them. The CDR3 loop reads CASSQVLWGLGGVTEAFF. The CDR3 DNA is TGCGCCAGCAGCCAAGTTTTGTGGGGACTAGGAGGGGTCACTGAAGCTTTCTTT.

This clone was counted a single time. The chain joins TRBV5-6 to TRBJ1-2; the D gene is possibly TRBD1 (5 bases). The CDR3 has 14 residues. Trimming removed 1 base at V and 2 bases at J, with 9 bases between. CDR1 and CDR2 (germline): SGHDT, YYEEEE. CDR3 sequence (DNA): TGTGCCAGCAGCTTGAAGGACATAAACTATGGCTACACCTTC. Protein: CASSLKDINYGYTF.

The chain employs TRBV5-4 and TRBJ2-1, with D perhaps matching TRBD1 (6 bases). Germline V gene sequence: CDR1 SGHNT, CDR2 YYREEE (reference sequence). The ends were cut back, 4 bases at V and 6 bases at J, with 11 bases in the middle. This CDR3 comprises 13 residues. The CDR3 reads CASSPQGPNEQFF. DNA for the CDR3: TGTGCCAGCAGCCCACAGGGCCCCAATGAGCAGTTCTTC.

The chain is built from TRBV19 and TRBJ2-3; D uncertain. V lost 6 bases and J 0 bases, leaving 7 bases between the germline ends. Looked up from germline, CDR1 is LNHDA and CDR2 is SQIVND (reference sequence). CDR3 length: 13 residues. The CDR3 DNA is TGTGCCAGTAGACTTCCCAGCACAGATACGCAGTATTTT. Translation gives CASRLPSTDTQYF.

V and J are TRBV5-6 and TRBJ2-7, with D possibly matching TRBD1 (5 bases). Trimming took off 5 bases at V and 3 bases at J, with 12 bases between the two ends. The CDR3 loop spans 13 amino acids. Per the germline V gene, CDR1 is SGHDT and CDR2 is YYEEEE. Here the CDR3 reads CASSLRQFYEQYF. The CDR3 DNA reads as TGTGCCAGCAGTTTGAGACAGTTCTACGAGCAGTACTTC.

The V and J genes are TRBV13 and TRBJ1-2; 9 bases line up with TRBD1. In germline, CDR1 is PRHDT, CDR2 FYEKMQ (reference sequence). CDR3 length equals 16 residues. With V trimmed by 3 bases and J by 7 bases, 12 bases remained unmatched. This CDR3 is CASSFTKDRGFVGYTF. The CDR3 coding sequence is TGTGCCAGCAGCTTTACAAAGGACAGGGGATTTGTTGGCTACACCTTC.

V usage is TRBV4-1 and J usage is TRBJ2-3, with a possible D match to TRBD2 (6 bases). CDR3 length: 18 residues. Between the trimmed V and J ends, which lost 8 bases and 0 bases, there was a span of 24 bases. From germline, CDR1 is MGHRA and CDR2 YSYEKL. This CDR3 reads CASRPRVGGRQSTDTQYF. Here the CDR3 DNA reads TGCGCCAGCCGACCCCGGGTTGGGGGGAGGCAAAGCACAGATACGCAGTATTTT.

Remarks on this clone: One end of the junction is discordant with germline, which a read error may explain. The chain employs TRBV4-1 and TRBJ1-2, with TRBD1 identical over 8 bases. The CDR3 length is 13 residues. Germline assignment: CDR1 MGHRA and CDR2 YSYEKL. The CDR3 nucleotides are TGCGCCAGCAGACAAGGACAGGGTTATGGCTACACCTTC. It translates to CASRQGQGYGYTF.

The chain recombines TRBV28 with TRBJ2-1; either TRBD1 or TRBD2 may supply D (6 bases each). V dropped 0 bases and J dropped 4 bases, with 10 bases sitting between them. This CDR3 comprises 15 residues. Germline CDR1 and CDR2: MDHEN and SYDVKM. CDR3 sequence (DNA): TGTGCCAGCAGTTTATGGGGGGGCCCTTACAATGAGCAGTTCTTC. Its translation is CASSLWGGPYNEQFF.

The V and J genes are TRBV4-2 and TRBJ1-2, with TRBD1 matching over 7 bases. Looked up from germline, CDR1 is LGHNA and CDR2 is YNFKEQ. With 5 bases clipped from V and 4 bases from J, the junction kept 13 bases outside the gene matches. This CDR3 comprises 16 residues. The CDR3 DNA reads TGTGCCAGCAGCTCATATGGGACAGATTCGGGCTATGGCTACACCTTC. The encoded protein is CASSSYGTDSGYGYTF.

In this sample, this clone turned up a few times. The V gene is TRBV6-5, the J gene TRBJ1-5; the D gene is possibly TRBD1 (6 bases). Trimming left V 5 bases short and J 5 bases short, with 10 bases between. CDR3 size: 13 residues. Germline values: CDR1 MNHEY, CDR2 SVGAGI. The CDR3 DNA reads as TGTGCCAGCAGTATGGACAGCTATCAGCCCCAGCATTTT. Translating gives CASSMDSYQPQHF.

The rearrangement links TRBV3-1 (or the pseudogene TRBV3-2) to TRBJ2-3, with D possibly TRBD2 on 5 matching bases. This CDR3 contains 15 residues. Trimming removed 4 bases from V and 4 bases from J, with 15 bases in between. The germline V gene encodes CDR1 LGHDT and CDR2 YNNKEL (reference sequence). The chain's CDR3 is CASSLPGSGPDTQYF. The CDR3 nucleotides read TGTGCCAGCAGCCTCCCGGGGTCCGGTCCAGATACGCAGTATTTT.

The V call is TRBV18, the J call TRBJ2-4; D possibly corresponds to TRBD2 (6 bases). This CDR3 spans 14 amino acids. The germline CDR1 and CDR2 sequences are KGHSH and LQKENI. The V and J ends lost 4 bases and 7 bases respectively, with 14 bases between them. This CDR3 reads CASSLPEGVNIQYF. CDR3 in DNA: TGTGCCAGCTCACTGCCGGAGGGCGTTAACATTCAGTACTTC.

This rearrangement joins TRBV7-2 to TRBJ1-1, with D uncertain. CDR1 is SGHTA, CDR2 FQGNSA, per germline. The CDR3 runs 13 residues. The V and J ends lost 4 bases and 1 base respectively, with 7 bases between them. CDR3 protein: CASSSSRNTEAFF. The CDR3 coding sequence is TGTGCCAGCAGCTCCTCTAGGAACACTGAAGCTTTCTTT.

The rearrangement links TRBV6-5 to TRBJ2-7; 7 nucleotides agree with TRBD1. Germline V gene data show CDR1 as MNHEY and CDR2 as SVGAGI. The junction had 7 bases not matched to a gene; V was cut back by 0 bases and J by 8 bases. This CDR3 region has 14 residues. CDR3 DNA sequence: TGTGCCAGCAGTTACTCTTCAGCACAGGGGCAGCAGTACTTC. Translated, it gives CASSYSSAQGQQYF.

On this clone itself: The junction and the germline gene differ at one end; a read error may be behind it. The V call is TRBV29-1, the J call TRBJ2-1, with TRBD2 matching over 7 bases. Germline CDR1 and CDR2: SQVTM and ANQGSEA. This CDR3 comprises 13 residues. CDR3 DNA: TGCAGCGTAGAAGCGGGATCCTACAATGAGCAGTTCTTC. Protein sequence: CSVEAGSYNEQFF.

This clone has only one observation. This sequence joins TRBV4-2 and TRBJ2-5; D is unclear. V lost 3 bases and J lost 4, with 9 bases in between. The germline gives CDR1 LGHNA, CDR2 YNFKEQ. CDR3 length: 13 amino acids. The CDR3 spells CASSQGLTETQYF. CDR3 bases: TGTGCCAGCAGCCAGGGCCTGACAGAGACCCAGTACTTC.

The rearrangement uses TRBV7-5 and TRBJ2-5; TRBD1 is the table's D call, not checked against the DNA. TRBV7-5 counts as a pseudogene. The CDR3 length is 15 residues. CDR3 DNA sequence: TGTGCCAGAAGCTTAGGTAAGGGGTCACAAGAGACCCAGTACTTC. This sequence encodes CARSLGKGSQETQYF.

This sequence joins TRBV5-1 and TRBJ2-7; 10 nucleotides match TRBD1. Germline V CDR1 and CDR2: SGHRS, YFSETQ. J gave up 1 base and V 3 bases, and 10 bases lay outside the gene matches. The CDR3 loop spans 17 amino acids. The CDR3: CASSSVPGQGSSYEQYF. In DNA, the CDR3 is TGCGCCAGCAGCTCTGTACCGGGACAGGGGTCTTCCTACGAGCAGTACTTC.